The clone carrying this TCR beta chain was seen more than once but under ten times. TCRdb re-called the reads through MiXCR, storing one row per CDR3 protein. Of approximately 500,000 distinct CDR3 sequences listed, 15% to 20% are singletons. The data were taken from a study of T cell repertoires in cytomegalovirus infection. Looked up from germline, CDR1 is SEHNR and CDR2 is FQNEAQ (reference sequence). Trimming removed 5 bases from V and 6 bases from J; junction bases left unmatched: 9. The CDR3 runs to 15 residues. This TCR was sampled from a human donor in good health (CMV status not recorded). Some clones in this sample may be carry-over from other donors' samples. The J gene is TRBJ2-1, the V gene TRBV7-9; 8 nucleotides align to TRBD1. The specimen sequenced was CD8+ T cells from PBMCs. In nucleotides, the CDR3 is TGTGCCAGCAGCCCAGTGGGCAGGGGGCCCAATGAGCAGTTCTTC. Protein sequence: CASSPVGRGPNEQFF. Drawing the rest from reference TRBV7-9 and TRBJ2-1, the complete variable domain is DTGVSQNPRHKITKRGQNVTFRCDPISEHNRLYWYRQTLGQGPEFLTYFQNEAQLEKSRLLSDRFSAERPKGSFSTLEIQRTEQGDSAMYLCASSPVGRGPNEQFFGPGTRLTVL.